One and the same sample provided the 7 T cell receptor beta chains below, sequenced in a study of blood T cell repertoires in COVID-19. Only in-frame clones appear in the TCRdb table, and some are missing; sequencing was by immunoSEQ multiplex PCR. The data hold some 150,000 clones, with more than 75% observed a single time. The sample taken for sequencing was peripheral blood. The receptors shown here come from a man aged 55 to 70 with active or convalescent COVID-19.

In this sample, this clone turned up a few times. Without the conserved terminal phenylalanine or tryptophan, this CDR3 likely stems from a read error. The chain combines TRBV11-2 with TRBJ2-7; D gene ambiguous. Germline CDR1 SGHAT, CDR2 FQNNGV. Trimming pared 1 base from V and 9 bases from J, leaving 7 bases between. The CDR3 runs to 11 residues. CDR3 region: CASSLGASQYL. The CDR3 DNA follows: TGTGCCAGCAGCTTAGGGGCGTCGCAGTACCTC.

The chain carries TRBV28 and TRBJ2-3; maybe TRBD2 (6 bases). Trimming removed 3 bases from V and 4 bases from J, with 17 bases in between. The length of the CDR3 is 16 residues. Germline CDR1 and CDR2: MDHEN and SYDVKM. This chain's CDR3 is CASSFQDGGVADTQYF. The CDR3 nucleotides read TGTGCCAGCAGTTTTCAGGACGGCGGGGTCGCAGATACGCAGTATTTT.

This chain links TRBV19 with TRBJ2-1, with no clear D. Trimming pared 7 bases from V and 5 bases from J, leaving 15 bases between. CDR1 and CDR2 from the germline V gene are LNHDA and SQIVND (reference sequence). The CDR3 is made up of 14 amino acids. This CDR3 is CASKVGYGDNEQFF. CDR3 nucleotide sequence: TGTGCCAGTAAGGTCGGATACGGAGACAATGAGCAGTTCTTC.

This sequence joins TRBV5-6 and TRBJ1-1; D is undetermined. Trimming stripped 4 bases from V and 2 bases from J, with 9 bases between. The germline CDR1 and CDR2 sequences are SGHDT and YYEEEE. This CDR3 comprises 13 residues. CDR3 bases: TGTGCCAGCAGCCCATTTGTTAACACTGAAGCTTTCTTT. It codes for CASSPFVNTEAFF.

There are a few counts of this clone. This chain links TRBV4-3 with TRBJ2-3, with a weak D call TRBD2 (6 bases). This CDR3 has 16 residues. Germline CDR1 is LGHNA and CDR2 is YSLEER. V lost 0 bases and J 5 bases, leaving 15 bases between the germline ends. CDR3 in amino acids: CASSQDGPGARDTQYF. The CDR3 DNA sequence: TGCGCCAGCAGCCAAGATGGTCCGGGAGCTAGAGATACGCAGTATTTT.

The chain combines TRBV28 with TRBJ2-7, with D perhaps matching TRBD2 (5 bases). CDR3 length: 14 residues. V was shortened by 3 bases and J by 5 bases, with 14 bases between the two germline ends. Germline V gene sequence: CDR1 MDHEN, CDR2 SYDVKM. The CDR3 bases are TGTGCCAGCAGTTTCGGTGGGAGTCTAAACGAGCAGTACTTC. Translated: CASSFGGSLNEQYF.

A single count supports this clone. CDR3 region: CASSFYRGQETQYF. The CDR3 DNA is TGTGCCAGCAGTTTCTACAGGGGCCAAGAGACCCAGTACTTC. The chain links TRBV6-5 to TRBJ2-5, with 7 nucleotides matching TRBD1. J lost 1 base, V lost 4 bases, and 3 bases had no gene match. The CDR3 sequence is 14 residues long. The germline gives CDR1 MNHEY, CDR2 SVGAGI.